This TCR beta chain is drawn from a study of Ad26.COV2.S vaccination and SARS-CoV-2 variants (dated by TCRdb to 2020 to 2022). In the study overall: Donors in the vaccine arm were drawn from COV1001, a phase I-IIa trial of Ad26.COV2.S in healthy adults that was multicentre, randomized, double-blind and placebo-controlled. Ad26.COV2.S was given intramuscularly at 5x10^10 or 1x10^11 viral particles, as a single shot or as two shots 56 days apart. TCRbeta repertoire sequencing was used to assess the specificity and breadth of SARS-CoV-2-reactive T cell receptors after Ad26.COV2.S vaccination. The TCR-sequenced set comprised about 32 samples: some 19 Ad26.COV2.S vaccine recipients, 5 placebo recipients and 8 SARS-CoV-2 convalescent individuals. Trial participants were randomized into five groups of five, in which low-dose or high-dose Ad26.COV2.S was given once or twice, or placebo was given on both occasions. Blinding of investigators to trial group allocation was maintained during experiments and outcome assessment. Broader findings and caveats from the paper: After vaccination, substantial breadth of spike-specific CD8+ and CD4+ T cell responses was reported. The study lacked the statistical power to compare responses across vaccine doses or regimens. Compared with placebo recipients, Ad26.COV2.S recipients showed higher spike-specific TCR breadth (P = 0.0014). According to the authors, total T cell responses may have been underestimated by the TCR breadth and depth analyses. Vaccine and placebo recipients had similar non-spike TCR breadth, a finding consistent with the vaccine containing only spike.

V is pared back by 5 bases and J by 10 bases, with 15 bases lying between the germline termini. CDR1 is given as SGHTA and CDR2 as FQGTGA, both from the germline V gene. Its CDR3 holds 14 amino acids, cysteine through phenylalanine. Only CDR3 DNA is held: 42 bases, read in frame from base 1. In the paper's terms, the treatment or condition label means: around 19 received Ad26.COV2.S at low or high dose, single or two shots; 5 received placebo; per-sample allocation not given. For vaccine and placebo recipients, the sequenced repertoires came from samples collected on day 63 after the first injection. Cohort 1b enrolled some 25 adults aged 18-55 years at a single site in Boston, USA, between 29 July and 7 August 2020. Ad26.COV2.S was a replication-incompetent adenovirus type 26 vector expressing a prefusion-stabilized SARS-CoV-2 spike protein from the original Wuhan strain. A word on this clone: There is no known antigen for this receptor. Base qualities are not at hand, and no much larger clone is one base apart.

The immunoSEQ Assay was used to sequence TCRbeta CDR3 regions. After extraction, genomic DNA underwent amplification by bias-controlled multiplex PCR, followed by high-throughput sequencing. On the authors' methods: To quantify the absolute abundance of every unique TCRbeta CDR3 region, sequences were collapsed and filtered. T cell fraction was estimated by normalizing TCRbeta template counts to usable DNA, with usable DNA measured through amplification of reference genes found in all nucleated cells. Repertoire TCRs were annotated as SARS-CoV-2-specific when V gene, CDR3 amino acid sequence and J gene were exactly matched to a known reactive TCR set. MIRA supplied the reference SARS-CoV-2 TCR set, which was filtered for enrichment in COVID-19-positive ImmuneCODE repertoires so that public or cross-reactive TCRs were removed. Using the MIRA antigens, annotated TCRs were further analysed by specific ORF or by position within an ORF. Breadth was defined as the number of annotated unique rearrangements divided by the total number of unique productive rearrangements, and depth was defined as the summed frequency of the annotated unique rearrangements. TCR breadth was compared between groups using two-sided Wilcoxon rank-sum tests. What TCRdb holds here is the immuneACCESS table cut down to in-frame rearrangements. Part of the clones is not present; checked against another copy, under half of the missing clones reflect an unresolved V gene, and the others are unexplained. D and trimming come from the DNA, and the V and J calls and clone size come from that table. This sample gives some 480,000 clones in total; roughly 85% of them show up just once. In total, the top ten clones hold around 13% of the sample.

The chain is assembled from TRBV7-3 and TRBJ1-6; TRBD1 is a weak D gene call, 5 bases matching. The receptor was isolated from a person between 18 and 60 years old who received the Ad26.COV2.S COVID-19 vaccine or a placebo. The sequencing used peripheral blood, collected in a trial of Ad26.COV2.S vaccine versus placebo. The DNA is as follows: TGTGCCAGCAGCCTAGGGGCGGGTAGCTCACCCCTCCACTTT. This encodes CASSLGAGSSPLHF.